Presented here are 11 T cell receptor beta chains from one specimen sequenced in a study of Tregs in tolerant kidney transplant recipients. Data came from immunoSEQ multiplex PCR; TCRdb stores just in-frame clones and leaves some out. The sample yields about 94,000 clones, roughly 93% seen once. This material consisted of CD4+ T cells from blood, taken before the transplant. These receptors were collected from a human donor who received a combined kidney and bone marrow transplant.

The chain carries TRBV19 and TRBJ1-2; 7 bases match TRBD1. Trimming took 7 bases from V and 3 from J; bases not matched to a gene: 11. The length of the CDR3 is 15 residues. Looked up from germline, CDR1 is LNHDA and CDR2 is SQIVND (reference sequence). The CDR3 reads CASTTETGKDYGYTF. CDR3 coding DNA: TGTGCCAGTACCACGGAGACAGGGAAAGACTATGGCTACACCTTC.

The genes are TRBV28 and TRBJ2-3; TRBD2 aligns across 10 bases. V gave up 8 bases and J gave up 1 base; unmatched junction bases: 12. The CDR3 spans 17 residues. Germline assignment: CDR1 MDHEN and CDR2 SYDVKM. CDR3 DNA sequence: TGTGCCAGCGATGAAAGCGGGAGGGCCGTGGGCACAGATACGCAGTATTTT. Translating gives CASDESGRAVGTDTQYF.

V is TRBV7-9 and J is TRBJ2-5; maybe TRBD1 (5 bases). Germline V lookup: CDR1 SEHNR, CDR2 FQNEAQ (reference sequence). V was trimmed by 5 bases and J by 1 base, leaving 11 bases between them. The CDR3 totals 14 residues. CDR3 nucleotide sequence: TGTGCCAGCAGCAGGATGGGGCTCCAAGAGACCCAGTACTTC. Its protein product is CASSRMGLQETQYF. Looking up the rest from reference TRBV7-9 and TRBJ2-5 gives the full variable domain: DTGVSQNPRHKITKRGQNVTFRCDPISEHNRLYWYRQTLGQGPEFLTYFQNEAQLEKSRLLSDRFSAERPKGSFSTLEIQRTEQGDSAMYLCASSRMGLQETQYFGPGTRLLVL.

The chain has TRBV28 and TRBJ1-1; D perhaps matches TRBD1 (6 bases). In germline, CDR1 is MDHEN, CDR2 SYDVKM. V gave up 6 bases and J gave up 0 bases, with 17 bases separating them. The CDR3 runs to 16 residues. The CDR3 loop is CASRSTSGTLNTEAFF. CDR3 DNA sequence: TGTGCCAGCAGAAGTACCTCCGGGACACTGAACACTGAAGCTTTCTTT. Filled out from reference TRBV28 and TRBJ1-1, the complete variable domain reads DVKVTQSSRYLVKRTGEKVFLECVQDMDHENMFWYRQDPGLGLRLIYFSYDVKMKEKGDIPEGYSVSREKKERFSLILESASTNQTSMYLCASRSTSGTLNTEAFFGQGTRLTVV.

The V call is TRBV9, the J call TRBJ2-5; 10 bases are shared with TRBD1. The J call may not be correct, given that the DNA end is closer to TRBJ2-7. Germline CDR1 SGDLS, CDR2 YYNGEE. This CDR3 has 17 amino acids. CDR3 nucleotides: TGTGCCAGCAGCGTAGGCCTCGGGGACAGGGGTCCGTACGAGCAGTACTTC. Protein sequence: CASSVGLGDRGPYEQYF.

The table lists this clone with a few counts. The rearrangement uses TRBV27 and TRBJ1-1; TRBD1 matches at 8 bases. Trimming took 5 bases from V and 4 from J; bases not matched to a gene: 3. Germline CDR1 is MNHEY and CDR2 is SMNVEV (reference sequence). There are 13 residues in the CDR3. CDR3 DNA sequence: TGTGCCAGCAGTCTCGGGACAGGCACTGAAGCTTTCTTT. Translated: CASSLGTGTEAFF.

The rearrangement uses TRBV11-3 and TRBJ2-3; unclear D gene. Looked up from germline, CDR1 is SGHNT and CDR2 is YENEEA. The CDR3 totals 15 residues. V was trimmed by 2 bases and J by 2 bases, leaving 11 bases between them. For the CDR3, the DNA is TGTGCCAGCAGCTTACAGGCCCAAAACACAGATACGCAGTATTTT. This sequence encodes CASSLQAQNTDTQYF.

V is TRBV5-1 and J is TRBJ2-3; TRBD2 aligns across 8 bases. Germline V gene data show CDR1 as SGHRS and CDR2 as YFSETQ. The CDR3 is made up of 16 amino acids. Trimming cost V 0 bases and J 0 bases; bases outside gene matches: 3. Here the CDR3 DNA reads TGCGCCAGCAGCTTGGACCCTAGCGGGAGCACAGATACGCAGTATTTT. It specifies CASSLDPSGSTDTQYF.

This sequence joins TRBV5-1 and TRBJ2-1, with a possible D match to TRBD2 (5 bases). The germline V gene encodes CDR1 SGHRS and CDR2 YFSETQ. CDR3 length equals 14 residues. Between the trimmed V and J ends, which lost 3 bases and 8 bases, there was a span of 15 bases. The CDR3 DNA reads TGCGCCAGCAGCTCCGAGACACATAGCGATGAGCAGTTCTTC. Translated: CASSSETHSDEQFF.

The V gene is TRBV28, the J gene TRBJ2-3; 10 bases map to TRBD2. CDR1 MDHEN and CDR2 SYDVKM come from the germline V gene. This CDR3 region has 15 residues. V shed 3 bases, J shed 5 bases, and the junction held 5 bases outside the gene matches. The CDR3, as DNA: TGTGCCAGCAGTTTTCTAGCGGGGGCTGGAGATACGCAGTATTTT. It specifies CASSFLAGAGDTQYF.

CDR3 residues: CASSLVRGVYGYTF. The CDR3 nucleotides are TGTGCCAGCAGCTTGGTCAGGGGGGTCTATGGCTACACCTTC. The chain has TRBV5-6 and TRBJ1-2; TRBD1 aligns across 7 bases. The CDR3 totals 14 residues. The junction had 3 bases not matched to a gene; V was cut back by 0 bases and J by 4 bases. The germline V gene encodes CDR1 SGHDT and CDR2 YYEEEE.